Listed below are T cell receptor beta chains from one sample, sequenced in a study of shared clonotypes between healthy human individuals. Sequencing used immunoSEQ multiplex PCR; TCRdb keeps in-frame clones, though not all of them. Among a few million clones listed, about 94% were seen once. The sample taken for sequencing was naive CD8+ T cells from PBMCs. All receptors derive from a man aged 18 to 30 in good health. Some clones in this sample may be carry-over from other donors' samples. Both conserved end residues are part of each CDR3. D genes are given only for firm matches. A clone size is listed for some rows: how often the clone was seen (once, few, many), or a class if it is expanded.

abundance	d_gene	v_gene	j_gene	CDR3aa	CDR3nt
NA	NA	TRBV28	TRBJ2-3	CASSLWVDAPSTDTQYF	TGTGCCAGCAGTTTATGGGTGGATGCCCCTAGCACAGATACGCAGTATTTT
NA	TRBD1	TRBV11-2	TRBJ2-1	CASSLYRGRDNEQFF	TGTGCCAGCAGCTTATACAGGGGGAGAGACAATGAGCAGTTCTTC
NA	NA	TRBV27	TRBJ2-1	CASRLPGNEQFF	TGTGCCAGCAGATTACCCGGGAATGAGCAGTTCTTC
once	TRBD1	TRBV5-1	TRBJ1-1	CASSFTGGSTEAFF	TGCGCCAGCAGCTTCACAGGGGGGAGCACTGAAGCTTTCTTT
NA	NA	TRBV6-5	TRBJ1-1	CASSYSSGSTEAFF	TGTGCCAGCAGTTACTCGAGTGGGTCCACTGAAGCTTTCTTT
NA	NA	TRBV15	TRBJ1-2	CATSRRVSDNYGYTF	TGTGCCACCAGCAGAAGAGTATCCGATAACTATGGCTACACCTTC
NA	NA	TRBV5-4	TRBJ2-3	CASTDRIDTQYF	TGTGCCAGCACCGACCGGATAGATACGCAGTATTTT
NA	NA	TRBV9	TRBJ2-1	CASSVVGQGFYNEQFF	TGTGCCAGCAGCGTAGTGGGGCAGGGGTTCTACAATGAGCAGTTCTTC
NA	NA	TRBV27	TRBJ2-3	CASSLWGISATSTDTQYF	TGTGCCAGCAGTTTATGGGGTATTAGCGCGACTAGCACAGATACGCAGTATTTT
NA	TRBD1	TRBV19	TRBJ1-5	CASSPGQGWQPQHF	TGTGCCAGTAGCCCTGGACAGGGCTGGCAGCCCCAGCATTTT
few	NA	TRBV7-2	TRBJ1-5	CASSLGSEVGQPQHF	TGTGCCAGCAGCTTAGGATCAGAGGTGGGTCAGCCCCAGCATTTT
few	TRBD1	TRBV2	TRBJ2-7	CASSEWDSSYEQYF	TGTGCCAGCAGTGAATGGGACAGCTCCTACGAGCAGTACTTC
NA	NA	TRBV9	TRBJ2-1	CASSVAEHLNEQFF	TGTGCCAGCAGCGTAGCGGAACACCTAAATGAGCAGTTCTTC
NA	NA	TRBV27	TRBJ2-6	CASMWQSASGANVLTF	TGTGCCAGCATGTGGCAGTCGGCGTCTGGGGCCAACGTCCTGACTTTC
NA	NA	TRBV9	TRBJ2-3	CASSVEDSTDTQYF	TGTGCCAGCAGCGTAGAGGATAGCACAGATACGCAGTATTTT
once	NA	TRBV5-5	TRBJ2-7	CASSPNYEQYF	TGTGCCAGCAGCCCCAACTACGAGCAGTACTTC
NA	TRBD2	TRBV4-1	TRBJ2-7	CASSSKLAGRNEQYF	TGCGCCAGCAGCTCAAAACTAGCGGGAAGAAACGAGCAGTACTTC
NA	NA	TRBV30	TRBJ1-1	CAWRVNTEAFF	TGTGCCTGGAGAGTTAACACTGAAGCTTTCTTT
NA	NA	TRBV5-6	TRBJ2-7	CASSLVGGRRSYEQYF	TGTGCCAGCAGCTTGGTCGGTGGGCGTCGGTCCTACGAGCAGTACTTC
NA	TRBD2	TRBV27	TRBJ2-7	CASSSRRRAGGFDEQYF	TGTGCCAGCAGTTCGCGACGACGTGCGGGAGGGTTCGACGAGCAGTACTTC
NA	TRBD1	TRBV28	TRBJ2-5	CASESDRQETQYF	TGTGCCAGCGAATCGGACAGGCAAGAGACCCAGTACTTC
NA	TRBD1	TRBV13	TRBJ2-7	CASSSGQGSYFYEQYF	TGTGCCAGCAGCTCGGGACAGGGCTCCTACTTCTACGAGCAGTACTTC
NA	NA	TRBV7-6	TRBJ1-5	CASSPGSGNQPQHF	TGTGCCAGCAGCCCAGGGTCCGGGAATCAGCCCCAGCATTTT
NA	TRBD1	TRBV5-1	TRBJ1-5	CASSLGGGQPQHF	TGCGCCAGCAGCTTAGGAGGGGGCCAGCCCCAGCATTTT
NA	TRBD2	TRBV5-1	TRBJ2-7	CASSRLSGRPDGEQYF	TGCGCCAGCAGCCGTTTAAGCGGGAGGCCCGACGGCGAGCAGTACTTC
once	TRBD1	TRBV5-1	TRBJ1-1	CASSLGRDRGRTEAFF	TGCGCCAGCAGCTTGGGGCGGGACAGGGGTCGGACTGAAGCTTTCTTT
NA	NA	TRBV25-1	TRBJ2-4	CASSERDGELAKNIQYF	TGTGCCAGCAGTGAAAGGGATGGGGAGCTAGCCAAAAACATTCAGTACTTC